The 23 T cell receptor beta chains presented below share a single source sample, sequenced in a study of T-cell reconstitution after alpha-beta-depleted transplantation in children. Molecular barcoding with unique molecular identifiers was used for the TCRbeta library. MiXCR, applied by TCRdb to the PCR reads, yields one record per CDR3 protein. The sample lists roughly 300,000 distinct CDR3 sequences, 11% occurring once. The input for sequencing was peripheral blood, taken 180 days after TCRalphabeta/CD19-depleted stem cell transplant. These receptors were obtained from a male patient between 2 and 10 years old who had a stem cell transplant for chronic granulomatous disease, so the T cells may come from the graft donor.

The rearrangement uses TRBV7-9 and TRBJ2-2, with 10 bases aligning to TRBD1. Trimming took 4 bases from V and 13 from J; bases not matched to a gene: 6. This CDR3 contains 13 residues. CDR1 SEHNR and CDR2 FQNEAQ come from the germline V gene (reference sequence). The CDR3 sequence is CASSSGQGGRLFF. The CDR3 region has the DNA TGTGCCAGCAGCTCCGGACAGGGGGGAAGGCTGTTTTTT.

This clonotype showed up many times. The rearrangement links TRBV9 to TRBJ2-7; no clear D gene. V gave up 4 bases and J gave up 2 bases, with 13 bases separating them. The CDR3 extends over 14 amino acids. Germline values: CDR1 SGDLS, CDR2 YYNGEE. The CDR3, as DNA: TGTGCCAGCAGCCCGCGGACGGAAACCTACGAGCAGTACTTC. As protein: CASSPRTETYEQYF.

This clonotype was detected many times. This chain joins TRBV7-2 and TRBJ1-2, with 7 bases lining up with TRBD1. The length of the CDR3 is 14 residues. With 1 base clipped from V and 2 bases from J, the junction kept 1 base outside the gene matches. Germline V gene sequence: CDR1 SGHTA, CDR2 FQGNSA. CDR3 in amino acids: CASSLGDSNYGYTF. The CDR3 nucleotides are TGTGCCAGCAGCTTAGGGGACAGCAACTATGGCTACACCTTC.

This clonotype was observed at least ten times. V usage is TRBV6-5 and J usage is TRBJ1-1; unclear D gene. Between the trimmed V and J ends, which lost 6 bases and 4 bases, there was a span of 15 bases. Germline V gives CDR1 MNHEY, CDR2 SVGAGI. CDR3 length: 14 residues. CDR3 amino acids: CASRIRVEGTEAFF. CDR3 sequence (DNA): TGTGCCAGCAGAATCAGAGTAGAGGGCACTGAAGCTTTCTTT.

This clonotype was seen many times. The chain uses TRBV4-1 and TRBJ2-7; D is uncertain. V was pared by 0 bases and J by 7 bases, with 16 bases between. Germline CDR1 MGHRA, CDR2 YSYEKL. The CDR3 sequence is 15 residues long. CDR3 DNA sequence: TGCGCCAGCAGCCAAGAAATATCGCCCTATATTGAGCAGTACTTC. This translates into CASSQEISPYIEQYF.

V and J are TRBV19 and TRBJ2-7; D might be TRBD2 (6 bases). The CDR3 is 11 residues long. Trimming removed 7 bases at V and 5 bases at J, with 9 bases between. Germline V gene data show CDR1 as LNHDA and CDR2 as SQIVND (reference sequence). CDR3 in amino acids: CASKGGHEQYF. The CDR3 bases are TGTGCCAGTAAGGGAGGCCACGAGCAGTACTTC.

This clonotype was observed at least ten times. The CDR3 here is CASRGLAGAREQFF. The CDR3 DNA is TGTGCCAGCAGAGGACTAGCGGGGGCCCGTGAGCAGTTCTTC. V and J are TRBV27 and TRBJ2-1, with TRBD2 matching over 13 bases. Germline V gene data show CDR1 as MNHEY and CDR2 as SMNVEV (reference sequence). With V trimmed by 6 bases and J by 9 bases, 5 bases remained unmatched. CDR3 length: 14 residues.

This clonotype was picked up many times. The chain joins TRBV4-1 to TRBJ2-6; 11 positions match TRBD1. Germline assignment: CDR1 MGHRA and CDR2 YSYEKL. The length of the CDR3 is 19 residues. Trimming removed 2 bases from V and 2 bases from J; junction bases left unmatched: 8. In nucleotides, the CDR3 is TGCGCCAGCAGCCAAAATTTTCCGGGACAGGGGGCTGGGGCCAACGTCCTGACTTTC. Its translation is CASSQNFPGQGAGANVLTF.

Details on this clonotype: This may stem from a read error, because a much larger clone lies one nucleotide away. V usage is TRBV11-2 and J usage is TRBJ1-2; D is unresolved. Germline CDR1 SGHAT, CDR2 FQNNGV. The CDR3 consists of 12 residues. As DNA, the CDR3 is TGTGCCAGCATGGGGATCGAGGATGGCTACCCCTTC. Encoded protein: CASMGIEDGYPF.

This clonotype occurred many times. This chain joins TRBV28 and TRBJ2-7, with D unclear. There are 12 residues in the CDR3. The ends were cut back, 1 base at V and 2 bases at J, with 3 bases in the middle. Germline values: CDR1 MDHEN, CDR2 SYDVKM. For the CDR3, the DNA is TGTGCCAGCAGTTTATACACCTACGAGCAGTACTTC. This translates into CASSLYTYEQYF. The complete variable domain, with remaining parts taken from reference TRBV28 and TRBJ2-7, reads DVKVTQSSRYLVKRTGEKVFLECVQDMDHENMFWYRQDPGLGLRLIYFSYDVKMKEKGDIPEGYSVSREKKERFSLILESASTNQTSMYLCASSLYTYEQYFGPGTRLTVT.

This clonotype was detected ten times or more. The V call is TRBV4-2, the J call TRBJ2-1; TRBD2 matches 7 bases. Trimming took 0 bases from V and 10 from J; bases not matched to a gene: 9. The CDR3 contains 15 residues. Germline CDR1 is LGHNA and CDR2 is YNFKEQ. For the CDR3, the DNA is TGTGCCAGCAGCCAAGAAGTGGGCAGCGGGGAAGAGCAGTTCTTC. It codes for CASSQEVGSGEEQFF.

This clonotype was recorded many times. The chain carries TRBV5-1 and TRBJ2-1, with no clear D. Germline V lookup: CDR1 SGHRS, CDR2 YFSETQ. V was shortened by 1 base and J by 4 bases, with 12 bases between the two germline ends. This CDR3 is 15 amino acids long. The CDR3 sequence is CASSLTGGFYNEQFF. The CDR3, as DNA: TGCGCCAGCAGCTTGACTGGCGGATTTTACAATGAGCAGTTCTTC.

This clonotype was picked up many times. The chain combines TRBV3-1 with TRBJ2-2; D unresolved. Germline assignment: CDR1 LGHDT and CDR2 YNNKEL (reference sequence). The V end lost 1 base, the J end lost 6 bases, and 9 bases lay between the germline ends. CDR3 size: 14 residues. CDR3 amino acids: CASSQGSRPGELFF. For the CDR3, the DNA is TGTGCCAGCAGCCAAGGCTCGAGGCCCGGGGAGCTGTTTTTT.

This clonotype was found many times. The genes are TRBV10-3 and TRBJ2-2; 9 bases agree with TRBD1. CDR3 size: 14 residues. V lost 6 bases to trimming and J lost 6 bases; unmatched junction nucleotides: 5. Germline-derived CDR1 and CDR2 are ENHRY and SYGVKD. CDR3 in amino acids: CAIRRGTGSGELFF. CDR3 coding DNA: TGTGCCATCAGGCGGGGGACAGGGTCCGGGGAGCTGTTTTTT.

This clonotype was observed at least ten times. V and J are TRBV29-1 and TRBJ2-7, with 7 nucleotides matching TRBD1. After removal of 3 bases from V and 12 bases from J, the junction contained 14 bases not matched to a gene. The CDR3 sequence is 13 residues long. Germline V gene lookup returns CDR1 SQVTM and CDR2 ANQGSEA. DNA for the CDR3: TGCAGCGTTGAGTTCTGGGGACAGCAAGGAACGTACTTC. It specifies CSVEFWGQQGTYF.

The rearrangement uses TRBV19 and TRBJ2-2; D perhaps matches TRBD2 (7 bases). The V end was cut by 7 bases, the J end by 9 bases, with 12 bases between. The CDR3 is 12 amino acids. The germline CDR1 and CDR2 sequences are LNHDA and SQIVND (reference sequence). The CDR3 region is CASTGGLRELFF. The DNA for the CDR3 is TGTGCCAGTACCGGGGGGCTCCGGGAGCTGTTTTTT.

This clonotype was observed at least ten times. This chain connects TRBV9 to TRBJ1-5; TRBD1 might be the D (6 bases). This CDR3 spans 14 amino acids. Trimming cost V 3 bases and J 7 bases, with 14 bases left between them. Germline lookup yields CDR1 SGDLS and CDR2 YYNGEE. CDR3 nucleotides: TGTGCCAGCAGCGAGGGCCCTACAGGGCAGCCCCAGCATTTT. Amino acids: CASSEGPTGQPQHF.

This clonotype was counted many times. The chain joins TRBV7-2 to TRBJ2-5; 8 positions agree with TRBD1. This CDR3 is 14 amino acids long. Per the germline V gene, CDR1 is SGHTA and CDR2 is FQGNSA. V dropped 3 bases and J dropped 3; count of bases not matched to a gene: 3. CDR3 region: CASSFDRGEETQYF. The CDR3 nucleotides are TGTGCCAGCAGCTTCGACAGGGGAGAAGAGACCCAGTACTTC.

This clonotype was seen many times. V usage is TRBV29-1 and J usage is TRBJ2-7; the D gene could be TRBD1 or TRBD2 (5 bases each). Germline V lookup: CDR1 SQVTM, CDR2 ANQGSEA. Between the trimmed V and J ends, which lost 4 bases and 6 bases, there was a span of 16 bases. This CDR3 spans 13 amino acids. CDR3: CSVGDLDRGEQYF. CDR3 DNA: TGCAGCGTTGGGGACCTAGATCGTGGCGAGCAGTACTTC.

This clonotype has a count of ten or more. For the CDR3, the DNA is TGTGCCAGCAGCCAAGGTCGCGGGGGGGACCAGGTCGGGGAGCTGTTTTTT. It yields the protein CASSQGRGGDQVGELFF. This chain uses TRBV7-2 with TRBJ2-2, with TRBD2 identical over 9 bases. This CDR3 is 17 amino acids long. The J segment lost 7 bases and the V segment lost 5 bases, leaving 14 bases of the junction unmatched. Germline assignment: CDR1 SGHTA and CDR2 FQGNSA. Filled out from reference TRBV7-2 and TRBJ2-2, the complete variable domain reads GAGVSQSPSNKVTEKGKDVELRCDPISGHTALYWYRQSLGQGLEFLIYFQGNSAPDKSGLPSDRFSAERTGGSVSTLTIQRTQQEDSAVYLCASSQGRGGDQVGELFFGEGSRLTVL.

There are many counts of this clonotype. This chain links TRBV18 with TRBJ2-2; D not resolved. The germline V gene encodes CDR1 KGHSH and CDR2 LQKENI. V was shortened by 2 bases and J by 5 bases, with 15 bases between the two germline ends. CDR3 size: 16 residues. CDR3 region: CASSPGRRKWTGELFF. In DNA form, the CDR3 reads TGTGCCAGCTCACCAGGTCGGAGAAAGTGGACCGGGGAGCTGTTTTTT.

This clonotype showed up many times. CDR3 DNA: TGTGCCAGCAGTTCTCAGGGGGCCCTCTCCTACGAGCAGTACTTC. Protein sequence: CASSSQGALSYEQYF. The chain employs TRBV12-3 or TRBV12-4 and TRBJ2-7; 8 bases match TRBD1. The CDR3 runs to 15 residues. The V segment lost 4 bases and the J segment 0 bases; nucleotides outside the gene matches: 5.

This clonotype was detected many times. This sequence joins TRBV29-1 and TRBJ2-1, with 7 bases matching TRBD2. The CDR3 consists of 15 residues. The V segment lost 6 bases and the J segment 7 bases; nucleotides outside the gene matches: 15. Germline V gene lookup returns CDR1 SQVTM and CDR2 ANQGSEA. The CDR3 nucleotides are TGCAGCGTCGGACCGGGACTAATATTTGGTAATGAGCAGTTCTTC. Its translation is CSVGPGLIFGNEQFF.